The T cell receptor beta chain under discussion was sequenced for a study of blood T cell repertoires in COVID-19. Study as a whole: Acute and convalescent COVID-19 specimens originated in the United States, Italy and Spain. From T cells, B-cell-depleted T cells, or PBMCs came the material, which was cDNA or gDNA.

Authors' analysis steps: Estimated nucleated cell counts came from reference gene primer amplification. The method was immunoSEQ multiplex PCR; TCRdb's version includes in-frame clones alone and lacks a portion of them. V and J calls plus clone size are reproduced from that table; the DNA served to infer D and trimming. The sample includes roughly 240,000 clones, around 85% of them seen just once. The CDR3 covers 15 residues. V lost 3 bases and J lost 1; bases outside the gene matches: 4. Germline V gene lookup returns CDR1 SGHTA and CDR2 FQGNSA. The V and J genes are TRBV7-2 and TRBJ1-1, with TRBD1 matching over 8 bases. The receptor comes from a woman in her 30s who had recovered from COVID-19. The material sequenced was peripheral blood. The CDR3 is CASSFTGGGNTEAFF. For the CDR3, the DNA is TGTGCCAGCAGCTTCACAGGGGGAGGGAACACTGAAGCTTTCTTT.